This T cell receptor (beta chain) originates from a study of cytomegalovirus exposure and HLA in healthy donors. Study-level results: Researchers left out some V segments, among them TRBV6-2 and TRBV6-3, as indistinguishable. Analyses of presence and absence presupposed an approximately uniform sequencing depth across donors. CMV serostatus stood as the only immune exposure information on hand.

The PCR had 60 Vbeta and 13 Jbeta primers. Under the authors' procedure: There were 70 million to 95 million unique TCR beta chains by a later count, and 10 million to 12 million of them were shared. The table came from immunoSEQ multiplex PCR; TCRdb's copy has only in-frame clones and leaves some out. V, J and clone size reflect that table, while D and trimming were determined from the DNA. The top ten hold less than 5% of the sample, which has 80,000 to 130,000 clones, about 74% seen once. This clone came up a few times. Its antigen is not identified. The germline gives CDR1 MNHNY, CDR2 SVGAGI (reference sequence). J gave up 5 bases and V 4 bases, and 4 bases lay outside the gene matches. CDR3 length: 14 amino acids.

The source is a young woman in good health and CMV-seropositive. V usage is TRBV6-6 and J usage is TRBJ1-1, with 10 nucleotides matching TRBD1. Input material: PBMCs. The CDR3 loop reads CASSSRDRGTEAFF. The DNA of the CDR3 is TGTGCCAGCAGTTCACGGGACAGGGGAACTGAAGCTTTCTTT.